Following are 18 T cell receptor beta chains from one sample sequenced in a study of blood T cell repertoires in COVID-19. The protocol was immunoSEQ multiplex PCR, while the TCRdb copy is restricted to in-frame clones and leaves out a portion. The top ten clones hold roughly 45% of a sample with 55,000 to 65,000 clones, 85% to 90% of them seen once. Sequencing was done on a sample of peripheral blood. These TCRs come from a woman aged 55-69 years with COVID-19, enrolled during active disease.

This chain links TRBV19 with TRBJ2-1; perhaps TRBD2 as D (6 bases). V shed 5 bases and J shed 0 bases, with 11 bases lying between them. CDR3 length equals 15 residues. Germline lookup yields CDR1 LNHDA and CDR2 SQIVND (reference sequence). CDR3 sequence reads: CASSWDSSSYNEQFF. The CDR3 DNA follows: TGTGCCAGTAGTTGGGACTCCAGCTCCTACAATGAGCAGTTCTTC. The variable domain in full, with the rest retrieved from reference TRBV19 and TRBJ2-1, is DGGITQSPKYLFRKEGQNVTLSCEQNLNHDAMYWYRQDPGQGLRLIYYSQIVNDFQKGDIAEGYSVSREKKESFPLTVTSAQKNPTAFYLCASSWDSSSYNEQFFGPGTRLTVL.

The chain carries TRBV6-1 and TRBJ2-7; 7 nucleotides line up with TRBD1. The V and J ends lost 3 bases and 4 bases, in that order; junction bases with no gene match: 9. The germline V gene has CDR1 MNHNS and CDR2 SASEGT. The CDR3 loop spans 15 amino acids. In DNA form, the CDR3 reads TGTGCCAGCAGTGATTGGGTACAGGGGCTGTACGAGCAGTACTTC. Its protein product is CASSDWVQGLYEQYF.

Written as DNA, the CDR3 is TGTGCCAGTAGTGCTAGACAGGGGGGTAAGGTCTACGAGCAGTACTTC. Protein: CASSARQGGKVYEQYF. V gene TRBV19 combines with J gene TRBJ2-7, with 9 bases fitting TRBD1. After removal of 5 bases from V and 3 bases from J, the junction contained 11 bases not matched to a gene. CDR1 LNHDA and CDR2 SQIVND come from the germline V gene (reference sequence). This CDR3 spans 16 amino acids. The variable domain in full, with the rest retrieved from reference TRBV19 and TRBJ2-7, is DGGITQSPKYLFRKEGQNVTLSCEQNLNHDAMYWYRQDPGQGLRLIYYSQIVNDFQKGDIAEGYSVSREKKESFPLTVTSAQKNPTAFYLCASSARQGGKVYEQYFGPGTRLTVT.

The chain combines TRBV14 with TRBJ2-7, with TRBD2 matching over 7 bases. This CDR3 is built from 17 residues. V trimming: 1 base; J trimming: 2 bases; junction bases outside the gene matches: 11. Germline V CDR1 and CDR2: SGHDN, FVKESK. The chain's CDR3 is CASSQGTQLANTYEQYF. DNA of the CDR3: TGTGCCAGCAGCCAAGGAACTCAACTAGCGAATACCTACGAGCAGTACTTC.

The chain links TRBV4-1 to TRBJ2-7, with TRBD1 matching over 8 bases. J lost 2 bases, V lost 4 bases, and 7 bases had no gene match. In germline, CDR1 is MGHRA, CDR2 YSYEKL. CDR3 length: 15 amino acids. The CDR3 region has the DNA TGCGCCAGCAGCCCCTACAGGGGGTACCCCTACGAGCAGTACTTC. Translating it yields CASSPYRGYPYEQYF.

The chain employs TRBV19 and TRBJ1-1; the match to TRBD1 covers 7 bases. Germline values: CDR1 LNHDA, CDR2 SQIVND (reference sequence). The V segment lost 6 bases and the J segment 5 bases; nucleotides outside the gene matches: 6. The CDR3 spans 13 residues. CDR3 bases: TGTGCCAGTAGCCTCACAGGGGCGACTGAAGCTTTCTTT. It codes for CASSLTGATEAFF.

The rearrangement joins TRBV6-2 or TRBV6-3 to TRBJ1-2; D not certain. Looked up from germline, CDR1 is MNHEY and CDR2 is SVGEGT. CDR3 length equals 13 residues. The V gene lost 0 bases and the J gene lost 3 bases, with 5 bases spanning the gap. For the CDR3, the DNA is TGTGCCAGCAGTTACTCCAGTTACTATGGCTACACCTTC. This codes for CASSYSSYYGYTF.

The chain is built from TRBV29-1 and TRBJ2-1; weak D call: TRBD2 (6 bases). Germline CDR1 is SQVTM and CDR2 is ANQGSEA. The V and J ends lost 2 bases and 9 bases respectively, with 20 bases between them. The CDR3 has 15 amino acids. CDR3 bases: TGCAGCGTTGAAATCAGGGACTCCTCTTCTGGTGAGCAGTTCTTC. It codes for CSVEIRDSSSGEQFF.

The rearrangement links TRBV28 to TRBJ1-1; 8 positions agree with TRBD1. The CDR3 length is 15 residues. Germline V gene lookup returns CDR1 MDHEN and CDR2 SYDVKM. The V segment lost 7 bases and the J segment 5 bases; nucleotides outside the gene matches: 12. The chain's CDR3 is CASTTPRTGRTEAFF. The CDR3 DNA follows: TGTGCCAGCACTACACCTCGGACAGGGAGGACTGAAGCTTTCTTT.

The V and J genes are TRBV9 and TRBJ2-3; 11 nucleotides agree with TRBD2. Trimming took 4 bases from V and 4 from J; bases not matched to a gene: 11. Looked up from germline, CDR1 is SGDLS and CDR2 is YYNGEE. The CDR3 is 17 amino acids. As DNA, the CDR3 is TGTGCCAGCAGCACGGGGACTAGCGGTACAGGGGCAGATACGCAGTATTTT. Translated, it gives CASSTGTSGTGADTQYF.

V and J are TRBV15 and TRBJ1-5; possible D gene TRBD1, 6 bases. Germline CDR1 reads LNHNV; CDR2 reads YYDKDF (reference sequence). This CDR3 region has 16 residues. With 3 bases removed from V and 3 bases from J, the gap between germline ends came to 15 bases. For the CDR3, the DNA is TGTGCCACCAGCAGTGAAAACAGGGTTGACAATCAGCCCCAGCATTTT. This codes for CATSSENRVDNQPQHF.

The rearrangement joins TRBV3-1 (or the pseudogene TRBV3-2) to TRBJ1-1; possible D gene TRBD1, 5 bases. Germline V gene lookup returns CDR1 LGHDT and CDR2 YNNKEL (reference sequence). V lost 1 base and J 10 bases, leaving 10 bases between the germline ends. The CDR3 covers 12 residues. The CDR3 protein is CASSQAMGGAFF. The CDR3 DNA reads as TGTGCCAGCAGCCAAGCGATGGGGGGAGCTTTCTTT.

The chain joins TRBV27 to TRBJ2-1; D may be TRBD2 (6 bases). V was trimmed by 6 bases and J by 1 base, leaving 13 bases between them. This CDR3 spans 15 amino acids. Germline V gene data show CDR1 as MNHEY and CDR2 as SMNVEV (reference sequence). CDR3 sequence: CASSSSGWSYNEQFF. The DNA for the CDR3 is TGTGCCAGCAGCTCCAGCGGGTGGTCCTACAATGAGCAGTTCTTC.

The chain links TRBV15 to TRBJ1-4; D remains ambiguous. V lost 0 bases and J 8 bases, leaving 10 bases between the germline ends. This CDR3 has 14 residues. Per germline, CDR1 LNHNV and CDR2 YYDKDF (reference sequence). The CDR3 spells CATSRDRGKEKLFF. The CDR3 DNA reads TGTGCCACCAGCAGAGATCGCGGGAAAGAAAAACTGTTTTTT.

The CDR3 loop is CASSSSGTSYEQYF. CDR3 in DNA: TGTGCCAGCAGCTCCTCCGGGACAAGCTACGAGCAGTACTTC. The chain employs TRBV7-2 and TRBJ2-7; TRBD1 is a possible D gene (6 bases). CDR1 SGHTA and CDR2 FQGNSA come from the germline V gene. V was clipped by 4 bases and J by 3 bases, with 13 bases between them. CDR3 length equals 14 residues.

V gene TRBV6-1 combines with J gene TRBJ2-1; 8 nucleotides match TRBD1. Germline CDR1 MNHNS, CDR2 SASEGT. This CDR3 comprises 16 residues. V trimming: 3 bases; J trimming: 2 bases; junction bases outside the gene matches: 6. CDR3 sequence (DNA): TGTGCCAGCAGTGAGTTTACGGACAGGGCCTACAATGAGCAGTTCTTC. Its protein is CASSEFTDRAYNEQFF.

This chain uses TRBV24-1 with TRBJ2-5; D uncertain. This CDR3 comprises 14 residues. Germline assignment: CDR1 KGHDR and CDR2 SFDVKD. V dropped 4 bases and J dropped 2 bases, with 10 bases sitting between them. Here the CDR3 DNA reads TGTGCCACCAGTGACAACCTATGGCAAGAGACCCAGTACTTC. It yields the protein CATSDNLWQETQYF.

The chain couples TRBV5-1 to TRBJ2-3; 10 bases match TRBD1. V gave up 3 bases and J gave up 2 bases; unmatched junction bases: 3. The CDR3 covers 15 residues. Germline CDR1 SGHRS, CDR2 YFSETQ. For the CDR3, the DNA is TGCGCCAGCAGCTGGGGACAGGGGATCACAGATACGCAGTATTTT. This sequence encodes CASSWGQGITDTQYF. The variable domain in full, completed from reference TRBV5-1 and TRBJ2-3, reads KAGVTQTPRYLIKTRGQQVTLSCSPISGHRSVSWYQQTPGQGLQFLFEYFSETQRNKGNFPGRFSGRQFSNSRSEMNVSTLELGDSALYLCASSWGQGITDTQYFGPGTRLTVL.